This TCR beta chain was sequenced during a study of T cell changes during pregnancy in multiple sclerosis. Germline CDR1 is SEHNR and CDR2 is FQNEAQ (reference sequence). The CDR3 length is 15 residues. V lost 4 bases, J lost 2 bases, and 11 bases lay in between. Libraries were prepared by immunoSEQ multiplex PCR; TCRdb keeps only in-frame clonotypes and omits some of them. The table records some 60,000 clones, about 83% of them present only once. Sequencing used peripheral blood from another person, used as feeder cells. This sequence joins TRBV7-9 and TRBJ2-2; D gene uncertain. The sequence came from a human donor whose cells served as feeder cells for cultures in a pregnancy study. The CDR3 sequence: CASSSPLGNTGELFF. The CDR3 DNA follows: TGTGCCAGCAGCTCCCCCTTGGGTAACACCGGGGAGCTGTTTTTT.